This entry describes one T cell receptor beta chain. Its antigen remains undetermined. Qualities for individual bases were not recorded, and no much larger clone is one base off. The sample belongs to a study of cytomegalovirus exposure and HLA in healthy donors (TCRdb year 2017). Broadly, across the study: According to an earlier analysis of 450 to 650 of the donors, about 179 million T cells yielded some 110 million unique TCR beta sequences and 250 to 350 Gb of sequence data. About 310 gigabases of sequencing data and tens of millions of unique TCR sequences were included in an early release covering under 650 HLA-typed donors. Among the roughly 390 genotyped donors, around 79% belonged to the genetic ancestry cluster associated with self-reported Caucasian donors. The study aimed to test whether cataloging public T cell receptors could reveal signatures of past pathogen exposure. The study profiled the T cell repertoires of around 700 subjects by immunosequencing and related them to cytomegalovirus serostatus. Besides the first cohort of some 670 subjects, a separate validation cohort made up of roughly 120 different subjects was used. High-throughput TCR immunosequencing, statistical association of individual TCRs with disease status, and machine learning were combined to predict cytomegalovirus infection status. A later analysis re-analyzed previously published TCR beta repertoires from approximately 670 donors and added high-resolution HLA genotyping to study TCR occurrence patterns. Rather than drawing on any new phenotypic data, the later analysis identified candidate immune exposures from TCR beta sequences and the way those sequences occurred across donors. In an earlier analysis of 500 to 650 of the donors, high-throughput TCR beta sequencing was used to judge whether each TCR beta V gene segment behaved as functional or pseudogenic. Donor age, sex, ethnicity and CMV serostatus were compiled alongside the repertoire data. A later genetic analysis used genome-wide SNP genotypes for about three fifths of the 666 donors, treating that subset as a discovery cohort. All discovery cohort repertoires had been generated using a single sequencing platform. HLA typing included class I and class II loci at four-digit resolution. The number of donors typed differed by locus, with roughly 629-640 for A, B, C, DRB1 and DQB1, roughly 520 for DQA1, about 610 for DPA1, and 472 for DPB1. Several DR-DQ haplotypes were treated as single units for association and clustering because of strong linkage in the cohort. Among about 400 genotyped donors of the cohort, an average of about 240,000 unique TCR beta nucleotide sequences was sequenced per donor, of which about 18% were non-productive. Paper-wide results and their limitations: Immune exposure information for the cohort was limited to CMV serostatus. The earlier analysis of about 600 of the donors excluded some 15 rarely observed V segments, including chromosome 9 orphons, because counts were too low. Most TCR sequences were observed very rarely across donors, whereas some public TCRs were present in many individuals. Most CMV-associated TCR beta chains appeared to be HLA-restricted in a later analysis, and the HLA associations seemed to be driven largely by CMV exposure. A further reported finding was that TCR beta sequences accurately predicted the HLA-A and HLA-B alleles for most subjects in the first cohort. Broadly in line with IMGT annotations, most TCR beta V segments showed up in productive rearrangements about 90% or about 30% of the time in an earlier analysis of 450 to 750 of the donors. In a later analysis, HLA-associated TCR beta chains were found to be more clonally expanded and to have lower generation probabilities than equally common non-associated chains. According to a later analysis, parvovirus B19, influenza, CMV and Epstein-Barr virus appeared linked to several top co-occurrence clusters. When HLA alleles, especially DR and DQ, strongly co-occurred, attributing TCR associations to individual alleles was difficult. HLA typing was unavailable for some donors at each locus, so association tests used only the typed subset. A group of highly shared sequence variants was considered likely to be a technical artifact of the sequencing pipeline. Roughly uniform sequencing depth across donors was assumed in presence/absence analyses, although this assumption may not hold. Cytomegalovirus status was reported to be diagnosed by the classifier with high specificity and sensitivity in both the original and validation cohorts. The authors suggested that the approach could potentially be extended to other disease states and immunological phenotypes. The cohort was sequenced for TCR beta chains only, and without alpha or paired-chain data the features that could be detected were limited. Because the 87-base-pair reads could not distinguish some IMGT-functional V segments, including TRBV6-2 and TRBV6-3, those segments were excluded. In a later genetic analysis, fewer N-insertions in productive TCRs were reported among donors in an Asian-associated ancestry cluster than the approximately 670-donor mean. A later analysis associated approximately 17,000 TCR beta sequences with specific HLA alleles at a false discovery rate of 0.05. In vitro tests confirmed that a few of the cytomegalovirus-associated TCR beta chains recognize cytomegalovirus antigens. A total of 150 to 200 TCR beta chains were listed by the study as associated with cytomegalovirus. In a later genetic analysis, a missense DCLRE1C variant was associated with V-gene and J-gene trimming of TCR beta chains, and the association was replicated in an independent cohort. Correlated functional status among segregating V segments might be attributable to linkage disequilibrium, but an unknown experimental factor could not be ruled out. According to a later analysis, TCR association rates differed among HLA loci, with DRB1 alleles showing the most associated TCRs and HLA-C alleles showing the fewest.

From its cysteine to its phenylalanine, the CDR3 spans 15 amino acids. The CDR3 DNA has 45 bases and is translated from base 1. CDR1 and CDR2 were assigned from the germline V gene as MNHEY and SVGAGI. V is trimmed back by 0 bases and J by 4 bases, and the junction contains 4 bases that no gene match accounts for. The protocol used for the library was the immunoSEQ multiplex PCR assay. For the multiplex PCR, a mixture combining 60 forward primers for TCR Vbeta segments and 13 reverse primers for TCR Jbeta segments was used. Amplification of the CDR3 region of rearranged TCR beta genes was performed with a multiplex PCR assay on genomic DNA. The Illumina HiSeq System was used to sequence the amplified TCR beta libraries as 87-base-pair reads. For the original study's pipeline: In a later analysis, 70 million to 95 million unique TCR beta chains were counted across the roughly 670 repertoires, and around 11 million of these chains were shared by at least two donors. Raw reads were error-corrected and collapsed into unique sequences by a nearest-neighbor algorithm in which closely related sequences were merged to remove PCR and sequencing errors. CDR3 sequences were aligned to IMGT reference sequences to assign V, D and J gene segments. For a sequence to be retained, at least a six-nucleotide match to both a V gene segment and a J gene segment was required. Rearrangements were classified as productive when the CDR3 lacked stop codons and remained in frame with V and J, and all other rearrangements were classified as non-productive. Following IMGT convention, CDR3 was defined as the stretch from the second conserved V-encoded cysteine to the conserved J-encoded phenylalanine. Sequences without an unambiguous match to a single V gene segment were excluded from the earlier analysis of 587 of the donors. An earlier analysis of a few hundred of the donors classified V segments as functional when productive rearrangements were above 56.7% and as segregating when the standard deviation between donors was above 5%. To diagnose cytomegalovirus status from the catalog of TCR beta chain sequences, a statistical classification framework was built. In a later analysis, V and J genes were assigned by comparing TCR nucleotide sequences against IMGT/GENE-DB human TR gene sequences. Using the TCRdist pipeline, a later analysis assigned CDR3 sequences along with most-parsimonious VDJ recombination scenarios. In a later analysis, each TCR beta chain was defined by its CDR3 amino acid sequence together with its V-gene family, and reads without a unique V-gene family were excluded. As a way to deal with suspected cross-contamination and a sequencing artifact, a later analysis dropped approximately 570 nucleotide sequences that were highly shared and had low generation probability. For each public chain, a later analysis derived a clonal expansion index from normalized ranks of inferred template counts within each repertoire. A later analysis computed generation probabilities with a VDJ recombination model fitted to out-of-frame rearrangements, and checked the results against IGoR. A later analysis scored TCR-TCR, TCR-HLA and TCR-CMV co-occurrence with hypergeometric tests, applying a repertoire-size bias correction to TCR pairs. False discovery rates were estimated in a later analysis by permuting HLA or CMV assignments 20 times. A later analysis grouped co-occurring TCRs with DBSCAN, adding TCRdist sequence similarity when clustering within HLA-allele-positive subsets. Co-occurrence clustering excluded repertoires with fewer than 30,000 or more than 120,000 public chains, plus five with anomalous nucleotide sharing. The source is immuneACCESS, and TCRdb retained only in-frame sequences with V and J called. Part of the clones is not carried over; for the studies checked, unresolved V genes explain less than half of this, and the remainder is unexplained. That table is the source of V, J and clone size, and D and trimming were worked out from the DNA. In all, the sample holds about 100,000 clones, and about four fifths of those were seen once. The ten largest clones take up about 5% of the sample.

The cohort comprised around 700 healthy bone marrow donors. At the time of sampling, every cohort member was nominally healthy, though immune exposures that went unrecorded were likely present. The donor was CMV seropositive and belonged to the group of 250 to 300 seropositive cohort members. Every donor gave a peripheral blood sample, and the peripheral blood mononuclear cells from that sample were used for TCR beta sequencing. The Qiagen DNeasy Blood Extraction Kit was used to extract genomic DNA from the blood cell samples. The sequence joins TRBV6-5 to TRBJ2-5, with 8 middle bases fitting TRBD1. This receptor was taken from a man aged 35 to 55 in good health and CMV-seropositive. Sequencing was performed on PBMCs. The CDR3 reads as follows: CASSYSPTGGETQYF. The DNA sequence follows: TGTGCCAGCAGTTACTCGCCTACAGGGGGAGAGACCCAGTACTTC.